The rows below give T cell receptor beta chains drawn from one sample of a study of yellow fever vaccine responses in identical twins. TCRdb fed the RT-PCR reads into MiXCR, producing one record per CDR3 protein. Of 13,000 or so distinct CDR3 sequences in the sample, 80% to 90% were seen once. The specimen comprised T cells from blood (PBMCs), unsorted or a sorted subset (not recorded which), sampled before or after yellow fever vaccination (not recorded which). The receptors were gathered from a woman aged 18-29 years who received the yellow fever vaccine. The CDR3 runs from the conserved cysteine through the conserved F or W. A D gene is named only where the DNA matches it firmly. Clone size, where shown, is once, few, many, or a class for clones that have expanded.

v_call,clone_size,d_call,j_call,cdr3_nt,cdr3_aa
TRBV4-2,.,TRBD2,TRBJ2-2,TGTGCCAGCAGCCAGATGCCCCTAGCGGCGAACACCGGGGAGCTGTTTTTT,CASSQMPLAANTGELFF
TRBV29-1,once,.,TRBJ1-2,TGCAGCGCAAGAGGCTTTAGTGAGTCTAACTATGGCTACACCTTC,CSARGFSESNYGYTF
TRBV4-1,.,TRBD2,TRBJ2-1,TGCGCCAGCAGCGGGGTGGCTAGCGGGGACAATGAGCAGTTCTTC,CASSGVASGDNEQFF
TRBV29-1,few,.,TRBJ2-5,TGCAGCGTGGCCACAGGGTTGGGAGAGACCCAGTACTTC,CSVATGLGETQYF
TRBV2,.,.,TRBJ1-4,TGTGCCAGCAGTGAAACCTCAACTAATGAAAAACTGTTTTTT,CASSETSTNEKLFF
TRBV5-1,few,.,TRBJ1-1,TGCGCCAGCAGCATTGGACAGTTCAATTTGAACACTGAAGCTTTCTTT,CASSIGQFNLNTEAFF
TRBV29-1,.,.,TRBJ2-1,TGCAGCGTTTCGGGGTTGGTATACAATGAGCAGTTCTTC,CSVSGLVYNEQFF
TRBV18,.,.,TRBJ2-3,TGTGCCAGCTGGCGCGAAAGGGGTGGCGGCACAGATACGCAGTATTTT,CASWRERGGGTDTQYF
TRBV23-1,.,TRBD2,TRBJ2-1,TGCGCCAGCAGTCCGGGGGGGAGGTACAATGAGCAGTTCTTC,CASSPGGRYNEQFF
TRBV4-1,.,.,TRBJ2-7,TGCGCCAGCAGCCAAGGTGTCGACTACGAGCAGTACTTC,CASSQGVDYEQYF
TRBV7-3,.,.,TRBJ2-3,TGTGCCAGCAGCTTAACGGGTTCCACAGATACGCAGTATTTT,CASSLTGSTDTQYF
TRBV5-1,.,.,TRBJ2-1,TGCGCCAGCAGAATGGAGATAGAGGATGAGCAGTTCTTC,CASRMEIEDEQFF
TRBV2,.,.,TRBJ2-5,TGTGCCAGCAGTGAAGTTGCCTACCAAGAGACCCAGTACTTC,CASSEVAYQETQYF
TRBV4-3,.,TRBD1,TRBJ2-1,TGCGCCAGCAGCAGGGACAGGGCCCGCTACAATGAGCAGTTCTTC,CASSRDRARYNEQFF
TRBV15,.,.,TRBJ2-7,TGTGCCACCAGCAGAGATCGGGGGTCCCGGGAGTACTTC,CATSRDRGSREYF
TRBV29-1,.,.,TRBJ1-1,TGCAGCGTTGATGGGGGTAAGATCACTGAAGCTTTCTTT,CSVDGGKITEAFF
TRBV20-1,.,.,TRBJ2-1,TGCAGTGCTAGAGACGGGGAGCAGTTCTACAATGAGCAGTTCTTC,CSARDGEQFYNEQFF
TRBV5-1,.,.,TRBJ1-2,TGCGCCAGCAGCTTGGAGGGCCGAGATGGAGGCTACACCTTC,CASSLEGRDGGYTF
TRBV28,.,.,TRBJ2-3,TGTGCCAGCAGTATTGTCGGGACTCTCACAGATACGCAGTATTTT,CASSIVGTLTDTQYF
TRBV5-1,.,.,TRBJ1-3,TGCGCCAGCAGCCTCCGGGACTCTGGAAACACCATATATTTT,CASSLRDSGNTIYF